Given below is one T cell receptor beta chain in context. Its specificity is not known. The table came from immunoSEQ multiplex PCR; TCRdb's copy has only in-frame clones and leaves some out. The sample includes roughly 49,000 clones, roughly 89% of them seen just once. This record comes from a study of neoadjuvant nivolumab and ipilimumab in lung cancer. For the study at large: Nivolumab 3 mg/kg was given days 1, 15 and 29, plus ipilimumab 1 mg/kg day 1 in combination. Findings of the study overall: From pretherapy to surgery, tumor richness and clonality rose with dual therapy. Resected tumors had greater TCR richness and clonality than uninvolved lung. Resected-tumor TCR richness correlated positively with pretherapy blood richness.

Germline loops: CDR1 SGHNT, CDR2 YYREEE (reference sequence). Trimming removed 0 bases at V and 7 bases at J, with 11 bases between. The CDR3 has 14 residues. Specimen: blood, collected before neoadjuvant nivolumab, alone or with ipilimumab. The rearrangement joins TRBV5-4 to TRBJ2-1; TRBD2 might be the D (5 bases). This TCR derives from an adult with non-small cell lung cancer. Some clones in this sample may be carry-over from other donors' samples. CDR3 loop: CASSLEGTGNEQFF. The CDR3 DNA sequence: TGTGCCAGCAGCTTGGAGGGTACGGGGAATGAGCAGTTCTTC.